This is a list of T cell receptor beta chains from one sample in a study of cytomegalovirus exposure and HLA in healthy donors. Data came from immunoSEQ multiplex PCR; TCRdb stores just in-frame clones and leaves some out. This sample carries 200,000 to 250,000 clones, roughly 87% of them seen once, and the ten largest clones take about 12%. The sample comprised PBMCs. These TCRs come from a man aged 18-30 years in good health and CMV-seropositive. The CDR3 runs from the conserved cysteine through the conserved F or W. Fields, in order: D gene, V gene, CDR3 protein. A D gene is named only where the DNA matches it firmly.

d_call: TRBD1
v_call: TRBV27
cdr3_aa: CASSILHSDRGRDTQYF

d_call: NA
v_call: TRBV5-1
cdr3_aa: CASSLGFAETTGANVLTF

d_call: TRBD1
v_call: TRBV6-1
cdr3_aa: CASSEGDSKTQYF

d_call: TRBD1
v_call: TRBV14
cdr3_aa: CASSQRQGSEQYF

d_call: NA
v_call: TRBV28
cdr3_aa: CASFGRLGHGLQPQHF

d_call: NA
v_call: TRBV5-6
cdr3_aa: CASSLGYNQPQHF

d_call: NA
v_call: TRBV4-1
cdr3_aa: CASSLGSGNTIYF

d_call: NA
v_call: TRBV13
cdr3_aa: CASSHGGSVYEQYF

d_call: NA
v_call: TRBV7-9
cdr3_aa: CASSLSSNPGELFF

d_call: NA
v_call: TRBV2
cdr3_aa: CASSEGRAYYGYTF

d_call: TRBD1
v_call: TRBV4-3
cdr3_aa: CASSQGHRDRGVYEQYF

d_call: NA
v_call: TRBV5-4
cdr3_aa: CASSSTLAYEQYF

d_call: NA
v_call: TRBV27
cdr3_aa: CASSAFSEGNYGYTF

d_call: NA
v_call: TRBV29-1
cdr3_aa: CSVEEGGGGTEAFF

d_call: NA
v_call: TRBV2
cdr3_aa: CASIQGSISYEQYF

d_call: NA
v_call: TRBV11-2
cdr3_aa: CVTGESRSYEQYF